Presented here are 22 T cell receptor beta chains from one specimen sequenced in a study of T cell repertoires in cytomegalovirus infection. What these receptors recognize is not known. TCRdb passed the reads through MiXCR, listing each CDR3 protein once. The sample contains about 890,000 distinct CDR3 sequences, 31% of which appear only once. The sequencing here drew on cultured CD8+ T cells from PBMCs, taken from culture after CMV antigen stimulation. These TCRs come from a human donor in good health (CMV status not recorded). Some clones in this sample may be carry-over from other donors' samples.

This clonotype turned up a few times. The chain combines TRBV7-4 with TRBJ2-5; TRBD2 aligns across 7 bases. This CDR3 has 17 residues. Per germline, CDR1 SGHVT and CDR2 SQSDAQ. V trimming: 4 bases; J trimming: 1 base; junction bases outside the gene matches: 12. The CDR3 region has the DNA TGTGCCAGCAGCTCCCCCCATCCCGGGACTACCCAAGAGACCCAGTACTTC. Its translation: CASSSPHPGTTQETQYF.

This clonotype was observed at least ten times. The chain couples TRBV7-6 to TRBJ1-1; D not resolved. CDR3 length: 15 amino acids. V lost 0 bases to trimming and J lost 11 bases, with 19 bases between them. CDR1 is SGHVS and CDR2 is FNYEAQ in the germline V gene. This CDR3 reads CASSLAQEDLNRAFF. In nucleotides, the CDR3 is TGTGCCAGCAGCTTAGCGCAGGAGGACCTAAACCGGGCTTTCTTT.

The chain links TRBV6-2 or TRBV6-3 to TRBJ2-3, with D hard to call. The CDR3 has 18 residues. V dropped 6 bases and J dropped 0 bases, with 22 bases sitting between them. Germline CDR1 is MNHEY and CDR2 is SVGEGT. This CDR3 is CASSTGGWTFLSTDTQYF. The CDR3 nucleotides are TGTGCCAGCAGCACGGGTGGGTGGACCTTCTTAAGCACAGATACGCAGTATTTT.

This clonotype was observed a few times. The chain couples TRBV19 to TRBJ2-3; the D is unclear. Germline V gene lookup returns CDR1 LNHDA and CDR2 SQIVND (reference sequence). V lost 5 bases and J lost 4, with 10 bases in between. CDR3 length: 13 amino acids. The CDR3 sequence: CASSLGSPDTQYF. In DNA form, the CDR3 reads TGTGCCAGTAGTCTGGGCTCCCCAGATACGCAGTATTTT. Based on the CDR3 plus reference TRBV19 and TRBJ2-3, the full variable domain is DGGITQSPKYLFRKEGQNVTLSCEQNLNHDAMYWYRQDPGQGLRLIYYSQIVNDFQKGDIAEGYSVSREKKESFPLTVTSAQKNPTAFYLCASSLGSPDTQYFGPGTRLTVL.

This clonotype was counted between two and nine times. V gene TRBV12-3 or TRBV12-4 combines with J gene TRBJ1-5, with D maybe TRBD1 (5 bases). V was shortened by 5 bases and J by 5 bases, with 16 bases between the two germline ends. CDR3 length equals 15 residues. The CDR3 region has the DNA TGTGCCAGCAGTGGGATGGGGGGAGTATATCAGCCCCAGCATTTT. Its protein is CASSGMGGVYQPQHF.

The CDR3 DNA is TGTGCCAGCAGTTTAGGGGGACAGGGTTGGCATCAGCCCCAGCATTTT. Protein product: CASSLGGQGWHQPQHF. This chain uses TRBV12-3 or TRBV12-4 with TRBJ1-5; 9 positions match TRBD1. The CDR3 is made up of 16 amino acids. The junction had 6 bases not matched to a gene; V was cut back by 1 base and J by 5 bases.

This clonotype was recorded a few times. The V gene is TRBV7-9, the J gene TRBJ2-7; a weak D match, TRBD1 (5 bases). The CDR3 has 14 amino acids. Germline assignment: CDR1 SEHNR and CDR2 FQNEAQ (reference sequence). V was clipped by 3 bases and J by 5 bases, with 14 bases between them. The CDR3 nucleotides read TGTGCCAGCAGCTTGGAAGGGGTACAGCACGAGCAGTACGTC. This sequence encodes CASSLEGVQHEQYV.

This clonotype was counted between two and nine times. The chain carries TRBV4-1 and TRBJ1-4; 8 bases line up with TRBD1. The J segment lost 7 bases and the V segment lost 4 bases, leaving 8 bases of the junction unmatched. The CDR3 runs to 15 residues. Per the germline V gene, CDR1 is MGHRA and CDR2 is YSYEKL. CDR3 protein: CASSLFDRGGEKLFF. The DNA of the CDR3 is TGCGCCAGCAGCCTCTTCGACAGGGGAGGTGAAAAACTGTTTTTT.

This clonotype turned up a few times. The chain carries TRBV6-1 and TRBJ2-7; 7 bases align to TRBD1. V shed 1 base and J 0 bases; nucleotides not matched to a gene: 6. This CDR3 is built from 16 residues. Looked up from germline, CDR1 is MNHNS and CDR2 is SASEGT. The CDR3 region is CASSEDVTGYSYEQYF. CDR3 DNA sequence: TGTGCCAGCAGTGAAGATGTGACAGGGTACTCCTACGAGCAGTACTTC.

This clonotype has a count of ten or more. V is TRBV27 and J is TRBJ2-7; the match to TRBD1 covers 8 bases. Germline V gene lookup returns CDR1 MNHEY and CDR2 SMNVEV (reference sequence). CDR3 length: 15 residues. Trimming cost V 2 bases and J 2 bases; bases outside gene matches: 5. The CDR3 loop reads CASSLRGTGAYEQYF. The CDR3 DNA reads TGTGCCAGCAGTTTAAGGGGGACAGGAGCCTACGAGCAGTACTTC.

The sample holds a few counts of this clonotype. The chain combines TRBV6-2 or TRBV6-3 with TRBJ2-6; D is unclear. CDR3 length: 15 residues. The V end was cut by 0 bases, the J end by 2 bases, with 5 bases between. In germline, CDR1 is MNHEY, CDR2 SVGEGT. This chain's CDR3 is CASSYSEAGANVLTF. CDR3 DNA sequence: TGTGCCAGCAGTTACTCAGAGGCTGGGGCCAACGTCCTGACTTTC.

This clonotype has more than one count but fewer than ten. The chain recombines TRBV6-1 with TRBJ1-2; TRBD1 agrees at 7 bases. This CDR3 comprises 15 residues. Germline lookup yields CDR1 MNHNS and CDR2 SASEGT. V gave up 6 bases and J gave up 4 bases; unmatched junction bases: 11. This CDR3 reads CASSSWDRISYGYTF. The CDR3 bases are TGTGCCAGCAGCTCCTGGGACAGAATTTCCTATGGCTACACCTTC.

Turning to this clonotype: This may be a read error: a much more frequent sequence differs by one nucleotide. Since the CDR3 does not end with the conserved phenylalanine or tryptophan, this likely comes from a read error. The chain uses TRBV7-2 and TRBJ1-1; TRBD1 might be the D (5 bases). There are 11 residues in the CDR3. Germline values: CDR1 SGHTA, CDR2 FQGNSA. Trimming took off 4 bases at V and 8 bases at J, with 8 bases between the two ends. The CDR3, as DNA: TGTGCCAGCAGCTCAGACAGAGAAGCTTTCGTT. It is translated as CASSSDREAFV.

This clonotype was picked up a small number of times. The genes are TRBV7-9 and TRBJ2-3, with D hard to call. The length of the CDR3 is 15 residues. Germline values: CDR1 SEHNR, CDR2 FQNEAQ (reference sequence). V was cut by 5 bases and J by 0 bases, with 12 bases left in between. The CDR3 is CASSSDGYSTDTQYF. The CDR3, as DNA: TGTGCCAGCAGCAGCGACGGATATAGCACAGATACGCAGTATTTT.

This clonotype occurred a few times. V usage is TRBV7-9 and J usage is TRBJ2-4, with D possibly being TRBD1 (9 bases). The CDR3 has 14 amino acids. Germline V CDR1 and CDR2: SEHNR, FQNEAQ (reference sequence). V lost 8 bases, J lost 6 bases, and 17 bases lay in between. The CDR3, as DNA: TGTGCCAGCGGGGACAGGGCGGGAGGAAACATTCAGTACTTC. Translated: CASGDRAGGNIQYF. The variable domain in full, completed from reference TRBV7-9 and TRBJ2-4, reads DTGVSQNPRHKITKRGQNVTFRCDPISEHNRLYWYRQTLGQGPEFLTYFQNEAQLEKSRLLSDRFSAERPKGSFSTLEIQRTEQGDSAMYLCASGDRAGGNIQYFGAGTRLSVL.

This clonotype was seen ten or more times. CDR3 loop: CASRGQGSYNEQFF. CDR3 nucleotides: TGTGCCAGCAGGGGACAGGGCTCCTACAATGAGCAGTTCTTC. The rearrangement links TRBV7-9 to TRBJ2-1; 9 bases agree with TRBD1. CDR3 length: 14 amino acids. Germline CDR1 is SEHNR and CDR2 is FQNEAQ (reference sequence). With 6 bases clipped from V and 0 bases from J, the junction kept 0 bases outside the gene matches.

The rearrangement uses TRBV15 and TRBJ2-7, with a possible D match to TRBD1 (6 bases). This CDR3 spans 15 amino acids. The germline gives CDR1 LNHNV, CDR2 YYDKDF (reference sequence). The V end was cut by 4 bases, the J end by 2 bases, with 15 bases between. CDR3 in DNA: TGTGCCACCAGCAATGGACAGTCCCCCACCTACGAGCAGTACTTC. Translated: CATSNGQSPTYEQYF.

The chain employs TRBV7-6 and TRBJ2-2; TRBD1 aligns across 7 bases. The V gene end was trimmed by 4 bases and the J gene end by 2 bases; junction bases not matched to a gene: 10. Per the germline V gene, CDR1 is SGHVS and CDR2 is FNYEAQ. The CDR3 spans 17 residues. The CDR3 region is CASSSPFDRENTGELFF. The DNA for the CDR3 is TGTGCCAGCAGCTCTCCGTTCGACAGGGAAAACACCGGGGAGCTGTTTTTT.

This rearrangement joins TRBV5-1 to TRBJ2-3; D remains unclear. Trimming stripped 0 bases from V and 4 bases from J, with 9 bases between. The CDR3 runs to 14 residues. In germline, CDR1 is SGHRS, CDR2 YFSETQ. CDR3 nucleotides: TGCGCCAGCAGCTTGGAAAGCTTACCAGATACGCAGTATTTT. It yields the protein CASSLESLPDTQYF.

This sequence joins TRBV6-6 and TRBJ2-6; 9 bases agree with TRBD1. CDR3 length equals 19 residues. V dropped 1 base and J dropped 1; count of bases not matched to a gene: 8. Germline-derived CDR1 and CDR2 are MNHNY and SVGAGI (reference sequence). The CDR3 coding sequence is TGTGCCAGCAGTTACTATTCGGGACAGGGCATTTCTGGGGCCAACGTCCTGACTTTC. The encoded protein is CASSYYSGQGISGANVLTF.

The chain is built from TRBV12-3 or TRBV12-4 and TRBJ2-1, with 9 bases lining up with TRBD1. The J segment lost 9 bases and the V segment lost 6 bases, leaving 15 bases of the junction unmatched. CDR3 length: 16 residues. The CDR3 protein is CASRTIIQGALGEQFF. In nucleotides, the CDR3 is TGTGCCAGCAGAACGATTATACAGGGGGCGCTGGGTGAGCAGTTCTTC.

For this clonotype: A read error is possible here, since a much larger clone lies one base away. The V gene is TRBV7-2, the J gene TRBJ2-5; 10 positions agree with TRBD2. This CDR3 is 16 amino acids long. Germline assignment: CDR1 SGHTA and CDR2 FQGNSA. Germline trimming cut 1 base from V and 9 bases from J; bases unmatched to any gene: 11. Here the CDR3 reads CASSLVLSGGDEAQYF. The CDR3 DNA is TGTGCCAGCAGCTTAGTGCTCAGCGGGGGGGATGAGGCCCAGTACTTC. Full variable domain (outside the CDR3, taken from reference TRBV7-2 and TRBJ2-5): GAGVSQSPSNKVTEKGKDVELRCDPISGHTALYWYRQSLGQGLEFLIYFQGNSAPDKSGLPSDRFSAERTGGSVSTLTIQRTQQEDSAVYLCASSLVLSGGDEAQYFGPGTRLLVL.